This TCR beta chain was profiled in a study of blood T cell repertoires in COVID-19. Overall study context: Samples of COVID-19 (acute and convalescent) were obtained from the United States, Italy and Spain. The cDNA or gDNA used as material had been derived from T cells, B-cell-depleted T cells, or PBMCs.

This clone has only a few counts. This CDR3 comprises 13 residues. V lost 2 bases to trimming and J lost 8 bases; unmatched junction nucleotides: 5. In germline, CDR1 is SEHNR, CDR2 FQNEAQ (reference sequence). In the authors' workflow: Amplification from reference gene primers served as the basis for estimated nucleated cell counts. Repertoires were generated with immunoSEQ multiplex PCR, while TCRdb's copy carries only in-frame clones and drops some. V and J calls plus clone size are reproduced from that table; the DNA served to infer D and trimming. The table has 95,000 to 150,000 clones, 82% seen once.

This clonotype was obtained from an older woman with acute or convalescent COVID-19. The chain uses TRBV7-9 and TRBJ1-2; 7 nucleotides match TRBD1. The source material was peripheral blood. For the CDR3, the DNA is TGTGCCAGCAGCTTACAGAGGGGGCAAGGCTACACCTTC. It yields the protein CASSLQRGQGYTF.